The 23 T cell receptor beta chains reported below all come from one sample, sequenced in a study of cytomegalovirus exposure and HLA in healthy donors. Primers for the PCR totalled 60 Vbeta and 13 Jbeta. The table came from immunoSEQ multiplex PCR; TCRdb's copy has only in-frame clones and leaves some out. Among roughly 160,000 clones, roughly 85% were seen once, and the ten largest hold roughly 2%. Source material: PBMCs. These receptors were obtained from a man aged 40-49 years in good health and CMV-seronegative.

This clone was counted a few times. J is TRBJ2-1 and V is TRBV7-6, with TRBD2 matching over 7 bases. The junction had 10 bases not matched to a gene; V was cut back by 0 bases and J by 8 bases. Germline CDR1 and CDR2: SGHVS and FNYEAQ. CDR3 size: 16 residues. The CDR3 DNA reads as TGTGCCAGCAGCTTAGCTTTTGCGGGAGTAGCTGATGAGCAGTTCTTC. Its protein product is CASSLAFAGVADEQFF. Drawing the rest from reference TRBV7-6 and TRBJ2-1, the complete variable domain is GAGVSQSPRYKVTKRGQDVALRCDPISGHVSLYWYRQALGQGPEFLTYFNYEAQQDKSGLPNDRFSAERPEGSISTLTIQRTEQRDSAMYRCASSLAFAGVADEQFFGPGTRLTVL.

This clone occurred once. The rearrangement joins TRBV27 to TRBJ2-7, with a tentative D call TRBD2 (5 bases). Germline V gene data show CDR1 as MNHEY and CDR2 as SMNVEV (reference sequence). The CDR3 runs to 14 residues. The V end was cut by 4 bases, the J end by 0 bases, with 10 bases between. CDR3 bases: TGTGCCAGCAGTTGGTCGGGAAGCTCCTACGAGCAGTACTTC. Its protein is CASSWSGSSYEQYF.

The gene calls are TRBV11-3 and TRBJ2-1, with 8 bases identical to TRBD1. The CDR3 loop spans 15 amino acids. With V trimmed by 1 base and J by 8 bases, 7 bases remained unmatched. The germline V gene encodes CDR1 SGHNT and CDR2 YENEEA. The CDR3: CASSLAGQGGDEQFF. For the CDR3, the DNA is TGTGCCAGCAGCTTAGCCGGACAGGGTGGCGATGAGCAGTTCTTC.

This clone came up a few times. The chain employs TRBV27 and TRBJ2-7, with D tentatively TRBD1 (5 bases). The CDR3 length is 14 residues. V lost 6 bases and J lost 1, with 13 bases in between. The germline V gene encodes CDR1 MNHEY and CDR2 SMNVEV (reference sequence). Written as DNA, the CDR3 is TGTGCCAGCAGAGCCAGACAGTGGTCCTACGAGCAGTACTTC. Translating gives CASRARQWSYEQYF.

Only one count was recorded for this clone. This CDR3 is also generated by other DNA sequences in the sample. The chain has TRBV27 and TRBJ2-7; 9 bases agree with TRBD1. This CDR3 has 15 amino acids. V trimming: 3 bases; J trimming: 6 bases; junction bases outside the gene matches: 9. CDR1 is MNHEY, CDR2 SMNVEV, per germline (reference sequence). The CDR3 bases are TGTGCCAGCAGTTTCCAAGACAGGGGGGCCTCCGAGCAGTACTTC. This codes for CASSFQDRGASEQYF.

The chain is built from TRBV28 and TRBJ2-7; possible D gene TRBD1, 6 bases. CDR3 length: 13 amino acids. Germline V lookup: CDR1 MDHEN, CDR2 SYDVKM. V gave up 3 bases and J gave up 6 bases, with 12 bases separating them. The chain's CDR3 is CASSLDSSGEQYF. The CDR3, as DNA: TGTGCCAGCAGTTTGGACAGTTCGGGCGAGCAGTACTTC.

In its sample, this clone was seen a few times. The chain has TRBV11-1 and TRBJ1-1, with D possibly TRBD1 on 5 matching bases. V shed 1 base and J shed 6 bases, with 12 bases lying between them. This CDR3 spans 14 amino acids. Germline assignment: CDR1 SGHAT and CDR2 FQDESV (reference sequence). CDR3 DNA sequence: TGTGCCAGCAGCTTAGTTCCCCAGGGCGCTGAAGCTTTCTTT. It codes for CASSLVPQGAEAFF. The variable domain in full, with the rest retrieved from reference TRBV11-1 and TRBJ1-1, is EAEVAQSPRYKITEKSQAVAFWCDPISGHATLYWYRQILGQGPELLVQFQDESVVDDSQLPKDRFSAERLKGVDSTLKIQPAELGDSAMYLCASSLVPQGAEAFFGQGTRLTVV.

The sample holds a few counts of this clone. V usage is TRBV13 and J usage is TRBJ2-1; TRBD2 agrees at 7 bases. This CDR3 region has 14 residues. Losses at the gene ends were 4 bases for V and 6 bases for J; bases not matched to a gene: 6. Germline loops: CDR1 PRHDT, CDR2 FYEKMQ (reference sequence). Here the CDR3 reads CASSYNGLGNEQFF. CDR3 bases: TGTGCCAGCAGCTACAACGGACTAGGCAATGAGCAGTTCTTC. Full variable domain (remainder filled in from reference TRBV13 and TRBJ2-1): AAGVIQSPRHLIKEKRETATLKCYPIPRHDTVYWYQQGPGQDPQFLISFYEKMQSDKGSIPDRFSAQQFSDYHSELNMSSLELGDSALYFCASSYNGLGNEQFFGPGTRLTVL.

The genes are TRBV7-9 and TRBJ2-3; possible D gene TRBD1, 6 bases. The CDR3 contains 15 residues. Between the trimmed V and J ends, which lost 1 base and 0 bases, there was a span of 8 bases. CDR1 and CDR2 from the germline V gene are SEHNR and FQNEAQ (reference sequence). The CDR3 is CASSLGTVSTDTQYF. Here the CDR3 DNA reads TGTGCCAGCAGCTTAGGGACAGTCAGCACAGATACGCAGTATTTT.

The chain has TRBV28 and TRBJ1-1, with D possibly TRBD1 on 5 matching bases. CDR3 length: 15 residues. The V end was cut by 5 bases, the J end by 4 bases, with 17 bases between. The V gene's germline CDR1 is MDHEN and CDR2 SYDVKM. The CDR3 sequence is CASSPLRGLGTEAFF. Here the CDR3 DNA reads TGTGCCAGCAGTCCCTTACGGGGACTAGGCACTGAAGCTTTCTTT.

The chain employs TRBV9 and TRBJ2-1, with a possible D match to TRBD2 (5 bases). In germline, CDR1 is SGDLS, CDR2 YYNGEE. This CDR3 is built from 18 residues. V was cut by 0 bases and J by 2 bases, with 18 bases left in between. CDR3 sequence: CASSVGPSGGRAYNEQFF. The DNA for the CDR3 is TGTGCCAGCAGCGTAGGCCCTTCTGGAGGCCGTGCCTACAATGAGCAGTTCTTC. The full variable domain, in which reference TRBV9 and TRBJ2-1 provide the parts outside the CDR3, is DSGVTQTPKHLITATGQRVTLRCSPRSGDLSVYWYQQSLDQGLQFLIQYYNGEERAKGNILERFSAQQFPDLHSELNLSSLELGDSALYFCASSVGPSGGRAYNEQFFGPGTRLTVL.

The gene calls are TRBV7-8 and TRBJ1-1, with 7 positions matching TRBD1. Germline assignment: CDR1 SGHVS and CDR2 FQNEAQ. The CDR3 extends over 14 amino acids. Unmatched junction bases numbered 4, after V lost 1 base and J lost 5 bases. As DNA, the CDR3 is TGTGCCAGCAGCTTAGTAGGGGGCGTTACTGAAGCTTTCTTT. It codes for CASSLVGGVTEAFF. Drawing the rest from reference TRBV7-8 and TRBJ1-1, the complete variable domain is GAGVSQSPRYKVAKRGQDVALRCDPISGHVSLFWYQQALGQGPEFLTYFQNEAQLDKSGLPSDRFFAERPEGSVSTLKIQRTQQEDSAVYLCASSLVGGVTEAFFGQGTRLTVV.

The J gene is TRBJ2-5, the V gene TRBV2, with TRBD2 matching over 14 bases. Germline V gene sequence: CDR1 SNHLY, CDR2 FYNNEI. V shed 6 bases, J shed 5 bases, and the junction held 2 bases outside the gene matches. CDR3 length: 14 residues. CDR3 amino acids: CASRRLAGGETQYF. DNA for the CDR3: TGTGCCAGCAGGAGACTAGCGGGGGGGGAGACCCAGTACTTC.

This clone was recorded a few times. This chain joins TRBV7-9 and TRBJ2-3, with 8 nucleotides matching TRBD2. This CDR3 region has 15 residues. Germline values: CDR1 SEHNR, CDR2 FQNEAQ (reference sequence). J lost 4 bases, V lost 5 bases, and 8 bases had no gene match. CDR3 sequence (DNA): TGTGCCAGCAGCCCCGGCATTAGCGGGGCAGATACGCAGTATTTT. Amino acid sequence: CASSPGISGADTQYF.

This clone has just a few counts. The chain recombines TRBV7-2 with TRBJ2-2, with TRBD1 as a possible D gene (6 bases). V dropped 6 bases and J dropped 7 bases, with 18 bases sitting between them. This CDR3 spans 15 amino acids. Germline assignment: CDR1 SGHTA and CDR2 FQGNSA. CDR3 DNA: TGTGCCAGCAGTTCCGGACAGTCCGGGTACGGGGAGCTGTTTTTT. Residues: CASSSGQSGYGELFF. Drawing the rest from reference TRBV7-2 and TRBJ2-2, the complete variable domain is GAGVSQSPSNKVTEKGKDVELRCDPISGHTALYWYRQSLGQGLEFLIYFQGNSAPDKSGLPSDRFSAERTGGSVSTLTIQRTQQEDSAVYLCASSSGQSGYGELFFGEGSRLTVL.

The chain joins TRBV28 to TRBJ2-4, with TRBD1 matching 7 bases. From germline, CDR1 is MDHEN and CDR2 SYDVKM. Trimming at V came to 6 bases and at J to 1 base, leaving 21 bases not matched to a gene. The CDR3 contains 20 residues. This chain's CDR3 is CASSFPLRQGSVGAKNIQYF. Written as DNA, the CDR3 is TGTGCCAGCAGCTTCCCCCTAAGACAGGGAAGCGTGGGGGCCAAAAACATTCAGTACTTC.

The V and J genes are TRBV15 and TRBJ2-7; D not resolved. The V end lost 0 bases, the J end lost 10 bases, and 13 bases lay between the germline ends. CDR3 length: 13 amino acids. The germline gives CDR1 LNHNV, CDR2 YYDKDF (reference sequence). CDR3 coding DNA: TGTGCCACCAGCAGAGATATCGGTACCGTTCAGTACTTC. It yields the protein CATSRDIGTVQYF.

The CDR3 DNA reads TGTGCCAGCAGCGCCGGACTAGCCTCCCAGGAGACCCAGTACTTC. This encodes CASSAGLASQETQYF. The genes are TRBV2 and TRBJ2-5; 8 bases agree with TRBD2. V gave up 6 bases and J gave up 5 bases; unmatched junction bases: 11. Germline lookup yields CDR1 SNHLY and CDR2 FYNNEI. The CDR3 is 15 amino acids.

The chain couples TRBV27 to TRBJ2-5, with 9 nucleotides matching TRBD1. With the DNA end fitting TRBJ2-7 better, the J assignment may be wrong. CDR1 and CDR2 (germline): MNHEY, SMNVEV (reference sequence). The CDR3 loop spans 15 amino acids. DNA of the CDR3: TGTGCCAGCAGTTTCTGGGGACAGGGTAAGGTCGAGCAGTACTTC. This sequence encodes CASSFWGQGKVEQYF.

This clone occurred a few times. J is TRBJ2-5 and V is TRBV6-4, with TRBD2 matching 9 bases. Germline V CDR1 and CDR2: MRHNA, SNTAGT. This CDR3 is 16 amino acids long. Trimming cost V 9 bases and J 3 bases; bases outside gene matches: 14. The CDR3 is CARLATSGLGEETQYF. Here the CDR3 DNA reads TGTGCCAGATTAGCGACTAGCGGTCTCGGAGAAGAGACCCAGTACTTC.

This chain links TRBV5-1 with TRBJ2-1; perhaps TRBD1 as D (6 bases). Germline loops: CDR1 SGHRS, CDR2 YFSETQ. Trimming removed 4 bases at V and 2 bases at J, with 13 bases between. This CDR3 is 15 amino acids long. CDR3 region: CASSPGVGTYNEQFF. The CDR3 DNA follows: TGCGCCAGCAGCCCAGGGGTTGGTACCTACAATGAGCAGTTCTTC.

The chain has TRBV5-4 and TRBJ2-3; 9 bases are shared with TRBD2. The germline V gene encodes CDR1 SGHNT and CDR2 YYREEE (reference sequence). CDR3 length equals 17 residues. V dropped 5 bases and J dropped 0; count of bases not matched to a gene: 10. CDR3 DNA: TGTGCCAGCAGTGGCGGGGGGGTAGCGGATAGCACAGATACGCAGTATTTT. Translation: CASSGGGVADSTDTQYF.

The rearrangement uses TRBV4-3 and TRBJ1-4; D call uncertain. Germline CDR1 LGHNA, CDR2 YSLEER. Deletions cut 6 bases from V and 7 bases from J, with 18 bases between. This CDR3 comprises 15 residues. The CDR3 nucleotides are TGCGCCAGCAGTATGTCCGTCTCGGTGGTTGAAAAACTGTTTTTT. Amino acid sequence: CASSMSVSVVEKLFF.